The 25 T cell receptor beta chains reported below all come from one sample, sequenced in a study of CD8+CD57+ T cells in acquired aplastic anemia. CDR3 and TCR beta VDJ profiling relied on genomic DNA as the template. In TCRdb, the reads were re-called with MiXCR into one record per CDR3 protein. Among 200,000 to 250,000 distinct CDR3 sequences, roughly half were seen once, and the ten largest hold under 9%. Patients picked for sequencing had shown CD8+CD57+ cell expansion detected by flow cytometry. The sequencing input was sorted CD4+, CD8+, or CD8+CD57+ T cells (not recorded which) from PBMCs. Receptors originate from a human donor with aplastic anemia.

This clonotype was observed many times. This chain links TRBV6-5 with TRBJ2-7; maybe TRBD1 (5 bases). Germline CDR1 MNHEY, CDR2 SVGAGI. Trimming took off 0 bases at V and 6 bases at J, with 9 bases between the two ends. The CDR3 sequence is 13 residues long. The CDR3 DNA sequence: TGTGCCAGCAGTTACTCGGACACTGGCGAGCAGTACTTC. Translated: CASSYSDTGEQYF.

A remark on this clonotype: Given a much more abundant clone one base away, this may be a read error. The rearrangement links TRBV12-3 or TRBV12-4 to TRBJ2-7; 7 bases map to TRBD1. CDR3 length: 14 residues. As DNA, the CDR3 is TGTGCCAGCAGTTTCCTCGACAGGGAAGGCGAGCAGTGCTTC. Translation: CASSFLDREGEQCF.

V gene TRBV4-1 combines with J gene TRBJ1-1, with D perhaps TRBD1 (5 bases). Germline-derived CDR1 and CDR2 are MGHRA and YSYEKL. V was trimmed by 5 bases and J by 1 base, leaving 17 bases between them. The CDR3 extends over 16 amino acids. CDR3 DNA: TGCGCCAGCAGCTCGTTAGCGGGACCTACGAACACTGAAGCTTTCTTT. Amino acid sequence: CASSSLAGPTNTEAFF.

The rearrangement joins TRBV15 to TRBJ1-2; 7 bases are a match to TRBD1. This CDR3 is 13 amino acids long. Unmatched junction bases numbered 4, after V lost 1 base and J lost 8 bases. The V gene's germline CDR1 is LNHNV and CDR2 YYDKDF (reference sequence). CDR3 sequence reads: CATSRVGGYGYTF. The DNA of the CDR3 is TGTGCCACCAGCAGAGTAGGGGGCTACGGCTACACCTTC.

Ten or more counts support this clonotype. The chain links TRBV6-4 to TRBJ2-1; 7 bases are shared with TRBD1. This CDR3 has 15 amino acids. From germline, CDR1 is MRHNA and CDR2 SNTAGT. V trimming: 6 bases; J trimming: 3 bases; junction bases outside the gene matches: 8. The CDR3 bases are TGTGCCAGCAGCTACGGGACAGAGCTCTACAATGAGCAGTTCTTC. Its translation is CASSYGTELYNEQFF.

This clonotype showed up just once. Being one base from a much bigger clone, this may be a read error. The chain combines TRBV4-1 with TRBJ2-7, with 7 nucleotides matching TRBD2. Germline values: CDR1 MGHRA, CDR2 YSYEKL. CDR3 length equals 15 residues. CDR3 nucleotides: TGTGCCAGCGGCCAAGATACTAGCGTGTTACGTGGGCAGTACTTC. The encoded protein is CASGQDTSVLRGQYF.

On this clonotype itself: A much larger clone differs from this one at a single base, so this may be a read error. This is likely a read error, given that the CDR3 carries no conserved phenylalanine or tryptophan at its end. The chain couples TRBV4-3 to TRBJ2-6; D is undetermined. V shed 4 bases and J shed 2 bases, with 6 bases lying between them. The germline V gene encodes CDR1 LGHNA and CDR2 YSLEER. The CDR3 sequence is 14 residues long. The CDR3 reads CASSPYAGANVLTS. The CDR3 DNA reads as TGCGCCAGCAGCCCCTATGCTGGGGCCAACGTCCTGACTTCC.

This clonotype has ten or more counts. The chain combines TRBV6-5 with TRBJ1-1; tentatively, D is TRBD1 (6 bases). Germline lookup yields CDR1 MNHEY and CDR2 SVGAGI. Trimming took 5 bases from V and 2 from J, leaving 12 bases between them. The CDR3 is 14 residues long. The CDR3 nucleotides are TGTGCCAGCAGTGGTTGGACAGAAAACACTGAAGCTTTCTTT. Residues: CASSGWTENTEAFF.

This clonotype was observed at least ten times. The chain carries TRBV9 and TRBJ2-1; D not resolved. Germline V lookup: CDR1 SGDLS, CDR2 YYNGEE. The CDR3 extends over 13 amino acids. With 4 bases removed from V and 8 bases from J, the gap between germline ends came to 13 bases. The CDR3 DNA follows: TGTGCCAGCAGCATGGACGTGAATCATGAGCAGTTCTTC. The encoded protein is CASSMDVNHEQFF.

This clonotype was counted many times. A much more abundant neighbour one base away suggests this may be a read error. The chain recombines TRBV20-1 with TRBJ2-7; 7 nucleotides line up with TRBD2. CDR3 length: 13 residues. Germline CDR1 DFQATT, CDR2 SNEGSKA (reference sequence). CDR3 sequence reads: CSARDARDYEQHF. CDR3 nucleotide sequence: TGCAGTGCTAGAGATGCAAGGGACTACGAGCAGCACTTC.

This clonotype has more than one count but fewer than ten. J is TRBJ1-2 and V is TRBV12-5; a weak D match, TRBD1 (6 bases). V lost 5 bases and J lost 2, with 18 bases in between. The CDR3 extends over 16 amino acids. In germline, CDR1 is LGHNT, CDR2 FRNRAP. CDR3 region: CASGGDKALGNYGYTF. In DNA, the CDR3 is TGTGCTAGTGGTGGGGACAAGGCCTTGGGAAACTATGGCTACACCTTC.

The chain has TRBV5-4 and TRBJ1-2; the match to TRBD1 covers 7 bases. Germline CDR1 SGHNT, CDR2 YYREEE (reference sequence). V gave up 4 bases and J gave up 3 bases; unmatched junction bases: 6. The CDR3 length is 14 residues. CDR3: CASSTDRVDYGYTF. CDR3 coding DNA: TGTGCCAGCAGCACCGACAGGGTGGACTATGGCTACACCTTC.

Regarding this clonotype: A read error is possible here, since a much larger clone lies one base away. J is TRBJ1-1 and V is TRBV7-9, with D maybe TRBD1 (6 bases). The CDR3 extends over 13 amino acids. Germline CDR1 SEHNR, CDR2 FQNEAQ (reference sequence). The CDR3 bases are TGTGCCGGCAGAGGGGGTCCAAACACTGAAGCTTTCTTT. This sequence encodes CAGRGGPNTEAFF.

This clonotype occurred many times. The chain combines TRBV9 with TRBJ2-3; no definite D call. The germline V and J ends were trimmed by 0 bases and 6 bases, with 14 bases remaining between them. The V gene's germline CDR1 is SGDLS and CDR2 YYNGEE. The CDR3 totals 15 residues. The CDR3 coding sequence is TGTGCCAGCAGCGTAGAAGGCCGATGGCTTGATACGCAGTATTTT. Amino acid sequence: CASSVEGRWLDTQYF.

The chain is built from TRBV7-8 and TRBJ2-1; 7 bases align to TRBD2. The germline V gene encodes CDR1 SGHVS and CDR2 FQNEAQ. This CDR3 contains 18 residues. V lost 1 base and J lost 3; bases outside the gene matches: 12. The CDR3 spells CASSLGRGGAGVYNEQFF. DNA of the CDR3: TGTGCCAGCAGCTTAGGCCGGGGAGGGGCGGGGGTCTACAATGAGCAGTTCTTC.

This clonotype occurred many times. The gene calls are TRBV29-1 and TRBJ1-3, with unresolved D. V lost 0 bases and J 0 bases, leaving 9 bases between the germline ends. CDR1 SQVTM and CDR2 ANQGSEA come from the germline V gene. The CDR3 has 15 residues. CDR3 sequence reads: CSVEDLGISGNTIYF. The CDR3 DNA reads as TGCAGCGTTGAAGATCTTGGAATCTCTGGAAACACCATATATTTT. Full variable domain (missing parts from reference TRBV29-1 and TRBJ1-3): SAVISQKPSRDICQRGTSLTIQCQVDSQVTMMFWYRQQPGQSLTLIATANQGSEATYESGFVIDKFPISRPNLTFSTLTVSNMSPEDSSIYLCSVEDLGISGNTIYFGEGSWLTVV.

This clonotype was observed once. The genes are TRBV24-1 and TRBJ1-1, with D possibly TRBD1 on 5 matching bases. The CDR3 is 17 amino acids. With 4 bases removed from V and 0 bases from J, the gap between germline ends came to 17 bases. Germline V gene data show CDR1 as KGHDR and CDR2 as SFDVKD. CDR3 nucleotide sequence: TGTGCCACCAGTGAGATGGGACGGAGCTGGATGAACACTGAAGCTTTCTTT. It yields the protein CATSEMGRSWMNTEAFF.

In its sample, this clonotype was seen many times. The CDR3 is CATGTSYTGELFF. The CDR3 DNA is TGTGCCACCGGGACTAGTTACACCGGGGAGCTGTTTTTT. V usage is TRBV7-8 and J usage is TRBJ2-2; 8 bases match TRBD2. There are 13 residues in the CDR3. V lost 10 bases, J lost 3 bases, and 4 bases stayed unmatched. Germline V lookup: CDR1 SGHVS, CDR2 FQNEAQ.

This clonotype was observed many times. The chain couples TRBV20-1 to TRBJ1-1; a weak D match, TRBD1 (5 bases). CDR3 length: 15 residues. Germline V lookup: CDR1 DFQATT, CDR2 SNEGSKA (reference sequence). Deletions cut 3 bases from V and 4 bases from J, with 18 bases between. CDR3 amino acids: CSARDQDAGVTEAFF. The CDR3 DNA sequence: TGCAGTGCTAGGGACCAAGATGCGGGGGTCACTGAAGCTTTCTTT.

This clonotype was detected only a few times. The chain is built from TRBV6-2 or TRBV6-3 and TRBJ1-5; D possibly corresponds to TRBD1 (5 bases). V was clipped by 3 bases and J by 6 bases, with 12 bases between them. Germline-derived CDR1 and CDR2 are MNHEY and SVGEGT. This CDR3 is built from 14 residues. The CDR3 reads CASSYGQGGQPQHF. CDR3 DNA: TGTGCCAGCAGTTATGGGCAGGGAGGTCAGCCCCAGCATTTT.

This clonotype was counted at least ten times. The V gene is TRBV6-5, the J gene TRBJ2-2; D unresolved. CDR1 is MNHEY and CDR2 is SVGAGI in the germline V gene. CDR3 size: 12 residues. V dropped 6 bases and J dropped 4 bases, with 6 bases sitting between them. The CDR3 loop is CASRPITGELFF. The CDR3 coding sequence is TGTGCCAGCAGACCAATCACCGGGGAGCTGTTTTTT.

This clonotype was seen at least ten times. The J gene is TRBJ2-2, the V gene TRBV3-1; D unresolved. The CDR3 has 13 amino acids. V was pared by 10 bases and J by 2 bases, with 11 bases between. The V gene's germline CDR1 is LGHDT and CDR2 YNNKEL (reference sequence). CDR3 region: CATTVANTGELFF. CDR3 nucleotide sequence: TGTGCCACTACAGTGGCCAACACCGGGGAGCTGTTTTTT.

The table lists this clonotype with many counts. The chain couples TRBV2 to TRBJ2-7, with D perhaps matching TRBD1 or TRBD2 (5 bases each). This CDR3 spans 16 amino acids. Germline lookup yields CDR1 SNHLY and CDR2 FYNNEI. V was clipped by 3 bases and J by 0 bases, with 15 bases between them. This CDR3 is CASSEVNGASSYEQYF. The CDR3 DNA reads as TGTGCCAGCAGTGAGGTCAACGGGGCAAGCTCCTACGAGCAGTACTTC.

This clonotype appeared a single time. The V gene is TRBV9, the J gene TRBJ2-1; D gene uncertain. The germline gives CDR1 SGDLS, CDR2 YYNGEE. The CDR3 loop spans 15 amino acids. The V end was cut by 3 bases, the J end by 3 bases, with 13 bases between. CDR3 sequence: CASSADGADYNEQFF. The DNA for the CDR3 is TGTGCCAGCAGCGCGGATGGCGCCGACTACAATGAGCAGTTCTTC. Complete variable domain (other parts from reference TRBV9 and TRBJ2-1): DSGVTQTPKHLITATGQRVTLRCSPRSGDLSVYWYQQSLDQGLQFLIQYYNGEERAKGNILERFSAQQFPDLHSELNLSSLELGDSALYFCASSADGADYNEQFFGPGTRLTVL.

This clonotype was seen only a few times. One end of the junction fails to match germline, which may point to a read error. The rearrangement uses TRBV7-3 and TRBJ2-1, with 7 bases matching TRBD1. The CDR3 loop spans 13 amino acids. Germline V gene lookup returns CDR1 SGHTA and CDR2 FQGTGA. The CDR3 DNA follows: TGTGCCAGCAGCGTAACCGACAGGGATGAGCAGTTCTTC. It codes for CASSVTDRDEQFF.